This T cell receptor beta chain was sequenced during a study of breast tumors, draining lymph nodes, adjacent tissues. The lymph nodes were axillary draining lymph nodes from breast cancer patients. TCRdb fed the multiplex PCR reads into MiXCR, producing one record per CDR3 protein. There are under 250,000 distinct CDR3 sequences in the sample; about 32% occur only once, and around 1.5% lies in the top ten. Whole-study results and caveats: Compared with lymph nodes, tumors were less diverse; compared with nontumor tissue, more. Compared with basal-like, luminal-like tumors shared significantly more repertoire with nontumor tissue. Data fit most tumor T cells coming from lymph node, expanding in tumor. The lymph node origin of tumor T cells was framed as consistent with a hypothesis, not demonstrated.

Ten or more counts support this clonotype. Its antigen is undetermined. The CDR3 covers 16 residues. V lost 5 bases and J lost 2; bases outside the gene matches: 8. From germline, CDR1 is LGHDT and CDR2 YNNKEL (reference sequence). Material for sequencing was axillary lymph node tissue. This TCR came from a female donor with breast cancer. Some clones in this sample may be carry-over from other donors' samples. This sequence joins TRBV3-1 and TRBJ2-5; 10 positions match TRBD1. CDR3 in amino acids: CASSSGTGAPQETQYF. CDR3 DNA: TGTGCCAGCAGCTCCGGGACAGGGGCGCCACAAGAGACCCAGTACTTC.